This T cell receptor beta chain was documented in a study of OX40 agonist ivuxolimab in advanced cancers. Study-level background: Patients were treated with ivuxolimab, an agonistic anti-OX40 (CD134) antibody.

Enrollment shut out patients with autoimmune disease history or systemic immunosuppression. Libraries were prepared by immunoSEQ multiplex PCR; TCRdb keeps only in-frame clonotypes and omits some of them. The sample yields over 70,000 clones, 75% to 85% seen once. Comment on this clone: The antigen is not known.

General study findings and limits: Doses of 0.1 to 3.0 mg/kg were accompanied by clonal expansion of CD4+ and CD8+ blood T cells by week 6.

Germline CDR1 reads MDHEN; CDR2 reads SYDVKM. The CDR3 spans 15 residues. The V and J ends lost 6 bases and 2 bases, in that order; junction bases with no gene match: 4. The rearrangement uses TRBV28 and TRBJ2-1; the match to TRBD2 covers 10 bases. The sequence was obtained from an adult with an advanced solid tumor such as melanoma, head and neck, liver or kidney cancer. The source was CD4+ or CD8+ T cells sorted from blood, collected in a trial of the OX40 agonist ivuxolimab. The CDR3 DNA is TGTGCCAGCAGCCCCACTAGCGGGGCCTACAATGAGCAGTTCTTC. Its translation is CASSPTSGAYNEQFF.